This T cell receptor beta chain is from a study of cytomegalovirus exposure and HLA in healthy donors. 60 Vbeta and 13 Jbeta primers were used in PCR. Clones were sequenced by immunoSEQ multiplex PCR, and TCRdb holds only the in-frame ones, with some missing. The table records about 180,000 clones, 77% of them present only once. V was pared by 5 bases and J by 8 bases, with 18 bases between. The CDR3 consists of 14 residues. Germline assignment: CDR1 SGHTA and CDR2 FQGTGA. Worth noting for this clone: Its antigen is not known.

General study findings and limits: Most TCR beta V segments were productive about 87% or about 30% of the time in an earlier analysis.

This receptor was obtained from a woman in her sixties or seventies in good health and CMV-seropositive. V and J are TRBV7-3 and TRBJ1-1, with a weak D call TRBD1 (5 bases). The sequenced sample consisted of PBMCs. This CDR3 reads CASSPQVGTAEAFF. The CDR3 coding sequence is TGTGCCAGCAGCCCGCAAGTCGGGACTGCGGAAGCTTTCTTT.